What follows are 26 T cell receptor beta chains derived from one specimen sequenced in a study of T cells in Graves' hyperthyroidism and ophthalmopathy. TCR beta CDR3 regions were amplified from RNA. Primed by the HTBI set, a first-round RT-PCR was run on the TCR CDR3. Via MiXCR, TCRdb re-called the multiplex PCR reads, giving one row per CDR3 protein. The table shows about 600,000 distinct CDR3 sequences, with about a sixth occurring only once. The material sequenced was blood. These receptors came from a woman aged 40 to 50 with Graves' ophthalmopathy.

This clonotype showed up many times. The chain links TRBV2 to TRBJ2-7; 14 nucleotides align to TRBD2. Germline lookup yields CDR1 SNHLY and CDR2 FYNNEI. The CDR3 is 15 residues long. J was trimmed by 7 bases and V by 5 bases; bases with no gene match: 7. Here the CDR3 DNA reads TGTGCCAGCAGTCGGGGACTAGCGGGAGCGGGGGAGCAGTACTTC. This translates into CASSRGLAGAGEQYF.

The CDR3 nucleotides are TGCGCCAGCAGCTTGGGTGCCAGGGGCCAAGAGACCCAGTACTTC. Its translation: CASSLGARGQETQYF. The chain links TRBV5-1 to TRBJ2-5; TRBD1 is a possible D gene (6 bases). Germline V gene data show CDR1 as SGHRS and CDR2 as YFSETQ. This CDR3 is 15 amino acids long. The V end was cut by 0 bases, the J end by 1 base, with 10 bases between. Filled out from reference TRBV5-1 and TRBJ2-5, the complete variable domain reads KAGVTQTPRYLIKTRGQQVTLSCSPISGHRSVSWYQQTPGQGLQFLFEYFSETQRNKGNFPGRFSGRQFSNSRSEMNVSTLELGDSALYLCASSLGARGQETQYFGPGTRLLVL.

This clonotype was observed a few times. The chain has TRBV29-1 and TRBJ2-7; TRBD2 matches 8 bases. Per the germline V gene, CDR1 is SQVTM and CDR2 is ANQGSEA. The CDR3 is 16 amino acids. Trimming took 4 bases from V and 1 from J; bases not matched to a gene: 12. DNA for the CDR3: TGCAGCGTTGCAGGGGAAAGCGGGAGATTGTCCTACGAGCAGTACTTC. Protein product: CSVAGESGRLSYEQYF.

This clonotype showed up just a few times. This chain joins TRBV6-2 or TRBV6-3 and TRBJ2-1; 9 bases agree with TRBD1. CDR1 is MNHEY and CDR2 is SVGEGT in the germline V gene. Trimming took 4 bases from V and 10 from J; bases not matched to a gene: 8. The CDR3 is 14 residues long. As DNA, the CDR3 is TGTGCCAGCAGTTCCGGGACAGGGTTTCGAGAGCAGTTCTTC. The encoded protein is CASSSGTGFREQFF.

This clonotype was seen only a few times. The chain links TRBV7-9 to TRBJ2-1; tentative D call: TRBD2 (6 bases). Germline CDR1 SEHNR, CDR2 FQNEAQ (reference sequence). The V gene lost 3 bases and the J gene lost 0 bases, with 12 bases spanning the gap. The CDR3 consists of 16 residues. CDR3 in DNA: TGTGCCAGCAGCTTGGGAGGTCGTGGCTCCTACAATGAGCAGTTCTTC. Its translation: CASSLGGRGSYNEQFF.

The rearrangement joins TRBV12-3 or TRBV12-4 to TRBJ2-1; D is possibly TRBD2 (6 bases). The CDR3 covers 14 residues. V was trimmed by 4 bases and J by 9 bases, leaving 16 bases between them. The CDR3 loop reads CASSWGGEGGEQFF. The CDR3 DNA sequence: TGTGCCAGCAGTTGGGGTGGAGAGGGAGGTGAGCAGTTCTTC.

In its sample, this clonotype was seen many times. The chain links TRBV28 to TRBJ1-2; D remains unclear. Trimming cost V 8 bases and J 8 bases, with 15 bases left between them. Germline lookup yields CDR1 MDHEN and CDR2 SYDVKM. This CDR3 has 12 residues. This CDR3 reads CASVSGKWGYTF. In DNA form, the CDR3 reads TGTGCCAGCGTGTCGGGGAAATGGGGCTACACCTTC.

This rearrangement joins TRBV12-3 or TRBV12-4 to TRBJ2-1; 7 nucleotides match TRBD2. V dropped 7 bases and J dropped 4; count of bases not matched to a gene: 7. The CDR3 runs 14 residues. The CDR3 loop is CASTARAGYNEQFF. The DNA of the CDR3 is TGTGCCAGCACCGCCCGAGCGGGGTACAATGAGCAGTTCTTC.

The gene calls are TRBV5-5 and TRBJ2-1; 9 nucleotides agree with TRBD2. The CDR3 runs 19 residues. J gave up 0 bases and V 4 bases, and 14 bases lay outside the gene matches. CDR1 and CDR2 (germline): SGHKS, YYEKEE (reference sequence). CDR3 DNA: TGTGCCAGCAGCACGCCTGGCGGAGCGGGAGGAAGCTCCTACAATGAGCAGTTCTTC. This codes for CASSTPGGAGGSSYNEQFF.

This clonotype was picked up many times. The chain is built from TRBV28 and TRBJ2-1; tentative D call: TRBD2 (6 bases). The CDR3 runs to 14 residues. The V end was cut by 8 bases, the J end by 9 bases, with 20 bases between. The germline V gene has CDR1 MDHEN and CDR2 SYDVKM. CDR3 protein: CASQTRGFRREQFF. As DNA, the CDR3 is TGTGCCAGCCAAACCCGGGGGTTCAGACGTGAGCAGTTCTTC.

This clonotype was found many times. The chain is built from TRBV12-3 or TRBV12-4 and TRBJ1-6; D gene unclear. This CDR3 has 15 residues. V was clipped by 2 bases and J by 9 bases, with 14 bases between them. The CDR3 DNA sequence: TGTGCCAGCAGTTTATCTTCGGGAATTGTTTCACCCCTCCACTTT. As protein: CASSLSSGIVSPLHF.

A remark on this clonotype: A much larger clone sits a single nucleotide away, making a read error possible. The chain uses TRBV20-1 and TRBJ2-5; 9 bases are shared with TRBD2. This CDR3 is 14 amino acids long. From germline, CDR1 is DFQATT and CDR2 SNEGSKA (reference sequence). V gave up 0 bases and J gave up 6 bases; unmatched junction bases: 5. Here the CDR3 reads CSARDGLAGQTQYF. In DNA form, the CDR3 reads TGCAGTGCTAGAGATGGGCTAGCGGGACAGACCCAGTACTTC.

This clonotype was recorded at least ten times. This rearrangement joins TRBV20-1 to TRBJ2-5; 9 nucleotides line up with TRBD1. Losses at the gene ends were 3 bases for V and 8 bases for J; bases not matched to a gene: 7. This CDR3 is built from 13 residues. CDR1 DFQATT and CDR2 SNEGSKA come from the germline V gene (reference sequence). The CDR3, as DNA: TGCAGTGCTAGTGACGGGACAGGGATTACCCAGTACTTC. It specifies CSASDGTGITQYF.

This clonotype was seen a few times. The chain is built from TRBV12-3 or TRBV12-4 and TRBJ2-1; TRBD1 agrees at 7 bases. CDR3 length: 14 residues. Germline trimming cut 7 bases from V and 4 bases from J; bases unmatched to any gene: 7. CDR3 residues: CASTRQGLYNEQFF. The CDR3 DNA reads TGTGCCAGCACAAGACAGGGTCTATACAATGAGCAGTTCTTC.

This clonotype showed up many times. The chain recombines TRBV12-3 or TRBV12-4 with TRBJ2-3, with D maybe TRBD1 (6 bases). The CDR3 is 18 amino acids. Trimming took 5 bases from V and 0 from J, leaving 21 bases between them. CDR3 protein: CASSGWGRRSTSTDTQYF. In nucleotides, the CDR3 is TGTGCCAGCAGTGGTTGGGGGCGTCGTTCCACTAGCACAGATACGCAGTATTTT.

About this clonotype: A much larger clone lies a single base off, so this may be a read error. The chain is built from TRBV12-3 or TRBV12-4 and TRBJ2-5; D not certain. This CDR3 spans 13 amino acids. The CDR3: CSSSTVNQETQYF. CDR3 nucleotides: TGTTCCAGCAGCACGGTGAACCAAGAGACCCAGTACTTC.

The chain combines TRBV27 with TRBJ1-2; D ambiguous. This CDR3 has 13 amino acids. Germline loops: CDR1 MNHEY, CDR2 SMNVEV (reference sequence). V was clipped by 0 bases and J by 4 bases, with 6 bases between them. In DNA, the CDR3 is TGTGCCAGCAGTTTATCGATCGGCTATGGCTACACCTTC. This sequence encodes CASSLSIGYGYTF.

The rearrangement joins TRBV19 to TRBJ2-7, with D hard to call. CDR3 length equals 15 residues. V shed 6 bases and J shed 4 bases, with 19 bases lying between them. Germline V lookup: CDR1 LNHDA, CDR2 SQIVND (reference sequence). CDR3 bases: TGTGCCAGTAGGGACGGATCCACGGGTCGGTACGAGCAGTACTTC. Translated, it gives CASRDGSTGRYEQYF.

The chain carries TRBV18 and TRBJ1-5; no reliable D call. V was cut by 2 bases and J by 1 base, with 6 bases left in between. The length of the CDR3 is 14 residues. CDR1 and CDR2 from the germline V gene are KGHSH and LQKENI. CDR3 sequence reads: CASSPGESNQPQHF. DNA of the CDR3: TGTGCCAGCTCACCAGGGGAAAGCAATCAGCCCCAGCATTTT.

This clonotype appeared many times. The chain joins TRBV12-3 or TRBV12-4 to TRBJ2-5; 8 bases are a match to TRBD1. The CDR3 loop spans 15 amino acids. The V and J ends lost 1 base and 5 bases, in that order; junction bases with no gene match: 6. The CDR3 spells CASSLDGRGRETQYF. The DNA for the CDR3 is TGTGCCAGCAGTTTAGACGGCAGGGGGCGGGAGACCCAGTACTTC.

V and J are TRBV20-1 and TRBJ2-7, with 8 bases fitting TRBD2. Germline CDR1 and CDR2: DFQATT and SNEGSKA (reference sequence). CDR3 length: 14 amino acids. V lost 0 bases, J lost 3 bases, and 4 bases stayed unmatched. CDR3 DNA sequence: TGCAGTGCTAGAGATCCTGGGACTAGCTACGAGCAGTACTTC. This translates into CSARDPGTSYEQYF.

The table lists this clonotype with a few counts. V usage is TRBV4-1 and J usage is TRBJ1-6, with D perhaps matching TRBD1 (5 bases). The CDR3 is 14 residues long. The germline gives CDR1 MGHRA, CDR2 YSYEKL. Trimming removed 3 bases from V and 6 bases from J, with 9 bases in between. CDR3 residues: CASSQGRFNSPLHF. CDR3 DNA: TGCGCCAGCAGCCAGGGACGTTTTAATTCACCCCTCCACTTT.

This clonotype was counted at least ten times. V gene TRBV7-8 combines with J gene TRBJ2-2; 10 bases agree with TRBD2. Looked up from germline, CDR1 is SGHVS and CDR2 is FQNEAQ. With V trimmed by 4 bases and J by 0 bases, 2 bases remained unmatched. There are 16 residues in the CDR3. The CDR3 DNA sequence: TGTGCCAGCAGCTATACTAGCGGGGCGAACACCGGGGAGCTGTTTTTT. Its protein is CASSYTSGANTGELFF.

This clonotype was detected only a few times. The chain joins TRBV4-1 to TRBJ2-1, with TRBD2 as a possible D gene (6 bases). The CDR3 contains 16 residues. Germline CDR1 is MGHRA and CDR2 is YSYEKL. V shed 1 base and J shed 4 bases, with 14 bases lying between them. This CDR3 is CASSQVILSGYNEQFF. DNA for the CDR3: TGCGCCAGCAGCCAAGTGATCCTCAGCGGGTACAATGAGCAGTTCTTC.

V and J are TRBV12-3 or TRBV12-4 and TRBJ1-5, with no clear D. The CDR3 totals 16 residues. Trimming took 0 bases from V and 0 from J, leaving 9 bases between them. In DNA form, the CDR3 reads TGTGCCAGCAGTTTAGCGAGGACCGTTAGCAATCAGCCCCAGCATTTT. Its protein is CASSLARTVSNQPQHF.

In regard to this clonotype: A single base separates this from a much larger clone, so it may be a read error. J is TRBJ2-7 and V is TRBV18; D is unclear. V lost 3 bases and J lost 8, with 11 bases in between. Germline V lookup: CDR1 KGHSH, CDR2 LQKENI. The CDR3 loop spans 12 amino acids. CDR3 amino acids: CASSPPNGKQYF. For the CDR3, the DNA is TGTGCCAGCTCACCCCCCAACGGCAAGCAGTACTTC. The whole variable domain, filled in from reference TRBV18 and TRBJ2-7, reads NAGVMQNPRHLVRRRGQEARLRCSPMKGHSHVYWYRQLPEEGLKFMVYLQKENIIDESGMPKERFSAEFPKEGPSILRIQQVVRGDSAAYFCASSPPNGKQYFGPGTRLTVT.